Listed below are T cell receptor beta chains from one sample, sequenced in a study of T cells after yellow fever vaccination. TCRdb passed the 5' RACE reads through MiXCR, listing each CDR3 protein once. Here the sample spans about 350,000 distinct CDR3 sequences, under 14% being singletons. The sequenced sample was PBMCs, obtained on the day of the first yellow fever vaccination. The source of these receptors is a young man who received the YFV17D yellow fever vaccine. Both conserved end residues are part of each CDR3. Fields, in order: clone size, J gene, V gene, D gene, CDR3 protein, CDR3 DNA. The D gene is left open where the match is weak. Not every row has a clone size; where given, it reads once, few, many or a size class.

clone_size: NA; j_call: TRBJ2-2; v_call: TRBV11-1; d_call: TRBD2; cdr3_aa: CASSLVRGTNTGELFF; cdr3_nt: TGTGCCAGCAGCTTAGTGCGGGGGACGAACACCGGGGAGCTGTTTTTT
clone_size: few; j_call: TRBJ2-1; v_call: TRBV25-1; d_call: TRBD2; cdr3_aa: CASALPGGRGGQYEQFF; cdr3_nt: TGTGCCAGCGCCTTGCCCGGGGGGCGGGGGGGCCAATATGAGCAGTTCTTC
clone_size: few; j_call: TRBJ2-2; v_call: TRBV29-1; d_call: TRBD1; cdr3_aa: CSVSVGSGGTGELFF; cdr3_nt: TGCAGCGTTTCGGTGGGTTCAGGGGGAACCGGGGAGCTGTTTTTT
clone_size: NA; j_call: TRBJ2-3; v_call: TRBV5-1; d_call: TRBD2; cdr3_aa: CASSLELAGGPGTDTQYF; cdr3_nt: TGCGCCAGCAGCTTGGAGCTCGCGGGGGGGCCTGGCACAGATACGCAGTATTTT
clone_size: few; j_call: TRBJ2-1; v_call: TRBV3-1; d_call: NA; cdr3_aa: CASSQERGRLSSYNEQFF; cdr3_nt: TGTGCCAGCAGCCAAGAAAGGGGAAGGCTCAGCTCCTACAATGAGCAGTTCTTC
clone_size: few; j_call: TRBJ1-1; v_call: TRBV5-1; d_call: TRBD1; cdr3_aa: CASSGTGDDTEAFF; cdr3_nt: TGCGCCAGCAGTGGAACAGGGGATGACACTGAAGCTTTCTTT
clone_size: many; j_call: TRBJ2-5; v_call: TRBV30; d_call: TRBD1; cdr3_aa: CAWRKTGGGETQYF; cdr3_nt: TGTGCCTGGAGGAAGACAGGGGGCGGAGAGACCCAGTACTTC
clone_size: NA; j_call: TRBJ1-3; v_call: TRBV20-1; d_call: NA; cdr3_aa: CSARVGGGNTIYF; cdr3_nt: TGCAGTGCTAGAGTCGGTGGCGGAAACACCATATATTTT
clone_size: NA; j_call: TRBJ2-7; v_call: TRBV19; d_call: TRBD2; cdr3_aa: CASTTTSGGSYEQYF; cdr3_nt: TGTGCCAGTACCACGACTAGCGGGGGATCTTACGAGCAGTACTTC
clone_size: many; j_call: TRBJ2-7; v_call: TRBV12-3/TRBV12-4; d_call: TRBD2; cdr3_aa: CASSPRNGGNEQYF; cdr3_nt: TGTGCCAGCAGCCCCAGAAACGGGGGGAACGAGCAGTACTTC
clone_size: few; j_call: TRBJ2-1; v_call: TRBV7-2; d_call: NA; cdr3_aa: CASRPGEGALYNEQFF; cdr3_nt: TGTGCCAGCAGGCCCGGGGAGGGGGCTCTCTACAATGAGCAGTTCTTC
clone_size: NA; j_call: TRBJ2-2; v_call: TRBV12-3/TRBV12-4; d_call: NA; cdr3_aa: CASIVDSLTGELFF; cdr3_nt: TGTGCCAGCATCGTCGACAGTCTCACCGGGGAGCTGTTTTTT
clone_size: many; j_call: TRBJ2-2; v_call: TRBV10-3; d_call: TRBD2; cdr3_aa: CAISFSGGDTGELFF; cdr3_nt: TGTGCCATCAGCTTTAGCGGGGGGGACACCGGGGAGCTGTTTTTT